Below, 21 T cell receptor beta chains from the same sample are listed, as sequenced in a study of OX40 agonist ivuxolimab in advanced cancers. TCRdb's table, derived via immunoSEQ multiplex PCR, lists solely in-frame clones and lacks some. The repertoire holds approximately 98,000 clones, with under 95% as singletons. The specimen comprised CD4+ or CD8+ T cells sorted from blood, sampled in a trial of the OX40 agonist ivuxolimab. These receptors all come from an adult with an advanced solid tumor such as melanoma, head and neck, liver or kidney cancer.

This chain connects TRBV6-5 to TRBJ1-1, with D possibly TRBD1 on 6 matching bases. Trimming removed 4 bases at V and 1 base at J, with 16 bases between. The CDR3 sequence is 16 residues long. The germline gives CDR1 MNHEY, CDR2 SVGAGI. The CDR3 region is CASSSTNKGGNTEAFF. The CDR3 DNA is TGTGCCAGCAGTTCCACCAACAAAGGGGGGAACACTGAAGCTTTCTTT.

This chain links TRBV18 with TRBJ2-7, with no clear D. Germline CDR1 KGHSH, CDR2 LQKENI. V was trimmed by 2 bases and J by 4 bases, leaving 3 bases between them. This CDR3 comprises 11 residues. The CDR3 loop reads CASSPEYEQYF. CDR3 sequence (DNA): TGTGCCAGCTCACCAGAATACGAGCAGTACTTC.

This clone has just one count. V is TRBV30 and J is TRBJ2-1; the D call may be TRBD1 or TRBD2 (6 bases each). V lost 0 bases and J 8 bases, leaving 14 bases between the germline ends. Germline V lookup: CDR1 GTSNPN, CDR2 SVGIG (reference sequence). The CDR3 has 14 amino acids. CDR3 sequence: CAWSVRRGDDEQFF. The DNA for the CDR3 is TGTGCCTGGAGTGTACGTAGGGGGGACGATGAGCAGTTCTTC.

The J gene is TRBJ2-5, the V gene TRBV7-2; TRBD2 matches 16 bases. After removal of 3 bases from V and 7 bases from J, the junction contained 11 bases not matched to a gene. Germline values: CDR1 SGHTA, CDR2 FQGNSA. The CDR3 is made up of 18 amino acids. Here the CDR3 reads CASSLAGTSGGELGTQYF. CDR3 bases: TGTGCCAGCAGCTTGGCCGGGACTAGCGGGGGGGAATTGGGGACCCAGTACTTC.

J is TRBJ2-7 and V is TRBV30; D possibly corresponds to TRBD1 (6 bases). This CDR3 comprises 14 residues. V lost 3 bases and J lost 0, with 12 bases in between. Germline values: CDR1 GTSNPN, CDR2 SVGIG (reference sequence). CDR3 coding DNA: TGTGCCTGGAGCGACCAGGGGAGCTCCTACGAGCAGTACTTC. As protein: CAWSDQGSSYEQYF.

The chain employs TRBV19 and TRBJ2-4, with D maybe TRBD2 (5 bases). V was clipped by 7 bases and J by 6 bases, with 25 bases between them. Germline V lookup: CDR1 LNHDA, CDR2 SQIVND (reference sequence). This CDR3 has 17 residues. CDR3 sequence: CASTPHGGPTLGNIQYF. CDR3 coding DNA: TGTGCCAGTACCCCCCACGGAGGACCGACTTTAGGAAACATTCAGTACTTC.

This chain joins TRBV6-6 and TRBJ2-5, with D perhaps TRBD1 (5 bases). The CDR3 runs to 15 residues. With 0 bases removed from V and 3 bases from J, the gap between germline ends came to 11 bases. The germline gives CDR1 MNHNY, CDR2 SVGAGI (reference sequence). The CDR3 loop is CASSYSSRGKETQYF. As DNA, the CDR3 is TGTGCCAGCAGTTACTCGAGTAGGGGAAAAGAGACCCAGTACTTC.

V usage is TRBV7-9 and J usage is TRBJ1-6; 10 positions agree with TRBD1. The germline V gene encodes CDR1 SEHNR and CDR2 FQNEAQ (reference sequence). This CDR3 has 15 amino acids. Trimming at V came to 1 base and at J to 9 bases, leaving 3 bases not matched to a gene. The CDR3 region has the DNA TGTGCCAGCAGCTTAGGGGACAGGGGAGGTTCACCCCTCCACTTT. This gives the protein CASSLGDRGGSPLHF.

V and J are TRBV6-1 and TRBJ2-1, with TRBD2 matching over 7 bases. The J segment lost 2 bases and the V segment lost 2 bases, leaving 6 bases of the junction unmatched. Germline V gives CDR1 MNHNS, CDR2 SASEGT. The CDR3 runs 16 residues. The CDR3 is CASSEWGAGTYNEQFF. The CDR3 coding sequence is TGTGCCAGCAGTGAATGGGGAGCGGGGACCTACAATGAGCAGTTCTTC.

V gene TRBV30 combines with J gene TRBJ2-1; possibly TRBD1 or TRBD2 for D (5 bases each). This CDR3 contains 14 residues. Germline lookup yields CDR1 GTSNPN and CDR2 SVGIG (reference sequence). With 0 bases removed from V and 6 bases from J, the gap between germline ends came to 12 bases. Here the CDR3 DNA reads TGTGCCTGGAGTGTCGGTGGGACCCCCAATGAGCAGTTCTTC. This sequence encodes CAWSVGGTPNEQFF.

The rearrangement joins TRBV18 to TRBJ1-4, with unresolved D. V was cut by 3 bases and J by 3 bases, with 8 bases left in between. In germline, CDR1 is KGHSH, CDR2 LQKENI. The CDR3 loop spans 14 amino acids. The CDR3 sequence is CASSPPRPNEKLFF. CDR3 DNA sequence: TGTGCCAGCTCACCCCCGAGGCCTAATGAAAAACTGTTTTTT.

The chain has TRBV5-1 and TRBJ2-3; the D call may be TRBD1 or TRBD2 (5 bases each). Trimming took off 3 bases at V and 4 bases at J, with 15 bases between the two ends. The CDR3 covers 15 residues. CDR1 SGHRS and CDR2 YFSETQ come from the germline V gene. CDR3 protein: CASSSGTVGPDTQYF. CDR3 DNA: TGCGCCAGCAGCTCCGGGACGGTGGGGCCAGATACGCAGTATTTT.

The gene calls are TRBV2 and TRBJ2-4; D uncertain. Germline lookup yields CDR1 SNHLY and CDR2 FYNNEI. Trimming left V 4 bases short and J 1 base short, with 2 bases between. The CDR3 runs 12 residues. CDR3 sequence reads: CASSVAKNIQYF. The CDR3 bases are TGTGCCAGCAGTGTGGCCAAAAACATTCAGTACTTC.

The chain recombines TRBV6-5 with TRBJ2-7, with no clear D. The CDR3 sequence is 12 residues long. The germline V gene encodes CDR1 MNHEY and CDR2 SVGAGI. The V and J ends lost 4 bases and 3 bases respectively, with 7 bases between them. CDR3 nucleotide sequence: TGTGCCAGCAGTTCGCTAAGCTACGAGCAGTACTTC. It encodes CASSSLSYEQYF.

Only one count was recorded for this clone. The DNA of the CDR3 is TGTGCCTGGAGGAAGGACACAAATCAGCCCCAGCATTTT. Translated: CAWRKDTNQPQHF. The chain recombines TRBV30 with TRBJ1-5; D perhaps matches TRBD1 (5 bases). The V end lost 3 bases, the J end lost 4 bases, and 10 bases lay between the germline ends. The CDR3 is made up of 13 amino acids. Germline CDR1 GTSNPN, CDR2 SVGIG (reference sequence).

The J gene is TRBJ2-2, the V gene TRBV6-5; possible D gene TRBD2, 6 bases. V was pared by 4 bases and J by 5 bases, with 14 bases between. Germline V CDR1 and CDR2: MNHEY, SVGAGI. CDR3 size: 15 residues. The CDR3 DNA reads TGTGCCAGCAGTTCGCAAAAGGCGGGGACCGGGGAGCTGTTTTTT. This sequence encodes CASSSQKAGTGELFF.

CDR3 sequence (DNA): TGTGCCTGGAGCCCCCTTCGGGGCTACACCTTC. Residues: CAWSPLRGYTF. The chain uses TRBV30 and TRBJ1-2; D not certain. This CDR3 is built from 11 residues. Per the germline V gene, CDR1 is GTSNPN and CDR2 is SVGIG (reference sequence). V was pared by 3 bases and J by 8 bases, with 10 bases between.

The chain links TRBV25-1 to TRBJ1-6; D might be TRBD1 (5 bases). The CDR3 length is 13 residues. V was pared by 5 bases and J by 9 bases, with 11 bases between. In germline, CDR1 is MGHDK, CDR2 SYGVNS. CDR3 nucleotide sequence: TGTGCCAGCAGTCCAGGGTTGGGTTCACCCCTCCACTTT. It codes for CASSPGLGSPLHF.

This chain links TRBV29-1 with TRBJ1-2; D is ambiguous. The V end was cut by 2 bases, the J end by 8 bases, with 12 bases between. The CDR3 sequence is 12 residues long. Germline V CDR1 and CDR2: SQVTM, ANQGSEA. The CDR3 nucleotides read TGCAGCGTTGAAATCCCGGGCGGGGGCTACACCTTC. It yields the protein CSVEIPGGGYTF.

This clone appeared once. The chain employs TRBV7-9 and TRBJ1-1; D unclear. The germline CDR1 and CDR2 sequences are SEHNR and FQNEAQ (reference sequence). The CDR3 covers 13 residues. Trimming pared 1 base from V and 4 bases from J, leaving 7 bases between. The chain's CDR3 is CASSLGTITEAFF. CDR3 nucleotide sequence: TGTGCCAGCAGCTTAGGCACAATCACTGAAGCTTTCTTT.

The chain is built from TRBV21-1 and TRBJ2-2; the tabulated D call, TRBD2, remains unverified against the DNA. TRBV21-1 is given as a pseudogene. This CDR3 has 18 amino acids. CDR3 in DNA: TGTGCCAGCAGCAAAGTGGGGTATAAGCGGGAGTACACCGGGGAGCTGTTTTTT. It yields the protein CASSKVGYKREYTGELFF.